The 7 T cell receptor beta chains presented below share a single source sample, sequenced in a study of long-term antiretroviral therapy in people with HIV. Survey-level immunoSEQ v3.0 assays were run. Repertoires were generated with immunoSEQ multiplex PCR, while TCRdb's copy carries only in-frame clones and drops some. This sample has around 13,000 clones, with roughly three quarters found just once. Source: unsorted PBMCs, taken 0.5 years before starting antiretroviral therapy. Source of these receptors: a woman aged 40 to 55 with HIV.

The chain recombines TRBV9 with TRBJ1-1, with a weak D call TRBD1 (6 bases). Trimming pared 3 bases from V and 4 bases from J, leaving 19 bases between. Germline CDR1 SGDLS, CDR2 YYNGEE. The CDR3 loop spans 16 amino acids. CDR3 protein: CASSAGAQGRGTEAFF. In nucleotides, the CDR3 is TGTGCCAGCAGCGCAGGGGCGCAGGGGCGCGGCACTGAAGCTTTCTTT.

The chain joins TRBV5-1 to TRBJ1-1; D ambiguous. From germline, CDR1 is SGHRS and CDR2 YFSETQ. V lost 2 bases, J lost 1 base, and 6 bases lay in between. The CDR3 is 13 residues long. The CDR3 protein is CASSFSGNTEAFF. In DNA form, the CDR3 reads TGCGCCAGCAGCTTCAGCGGGAACACTGAAGCTTTCTTT.

The genes are TRBV18 and TRBJ2-7, with no clear D. This CDR3 has 16 amino acids. Germline CDR1 KGHSH, CDR2 LQKENI. Trimming took 2 bases from V and 2 from J, leaving 16 bases between them. The CDR3 protein is CASSPTYTDLAYEQYF. The DNA for the CDR3 is TGTGCCAGCTCACCAACGTACACAGACCTGGCCTACGAGCAGTACTTC.

The V call is TRBV5-5, the J call TRBJ2-5; no reliable D call. From germline, CDR1 is SGHKS and CDR2 YYEKEE (reference sequence). This CDR3 is built from 12 residues. The V end was cut by 0 bases, the J end by 4 bases, with 4 bases between. CDR3 protein: CASSLVAETQYF. The CDR3 coding sequence is TGTGCCAGCAGCTTGGTCGCAGAGACCCAGTACTTC. The full variable domain, its missing parts supplied by reference TRBV5-5 and TRBJ2-5, is DAGVTQSPTHLIKTRGQQVTLRCSPISGHKSVSWYQQVLGQGPQFIFQYYEKEERGRGNFPDRFSARQFPNYSSELNVNALLLGDSALYLCASSLVAETQYFGPGTRLLVL.

The chain has TRBV27 and TRBJ2-7, with 10 bases aligning to TRBD2. This CDR3 region has 14 residues. Germline CDR1 is MNHEY and CDR2 is SMNVEV (reference sequence). After removal of 6 bases from V and 5 bases from J, the junction contained 7 bases not matched to a gene. This CDR3 reads CASRPGLAFHEQYF. CDR3 in DNA: TGTGCCAGCAGACCGGGACTAGCGTTCCACGAGCAGTACTTC.

The table lists this clone with a few counts. This chain joins TRBV5-1 and TRBJ2-7, with 9 bases fitting TRBD2. Germline V gene lookup returns CDR1 SGHRS and CDR2 YFSETQ. V was clipped by 2 bases and J by 4 bases; unmatched bases: 4. CDR3 size: 14 residues. For the CDR3, the DNA is TGCGCCAGCAGCTTCGCGGGGGGGGCTTACGAGCAGTACTTC. It encodes CASSFAGGAYEQYF.

The CDR3 loop is CAWSDSRPSQPQHF. The CDR3 DNA sequence: TGTGCCTGGAGTGATAGTAGGCCGAGCCAGCCCCAGCATTTT. The chain uses TRBV30 and TRBJ1-5; D unresolved. Trimming cost V 1 base and J 7 bases, with 14 bases left between them. Germline CDR1 is GTSNPN and CDR2 is SVGIG (reference sequence). This CDR3 region has 14 residues.